The 28 T cell receptor beta chains listed next were all sequenced from one sample in a study of T cells in pancreatic ductal adenocarcinoma. No neoadjuvant therapy was given to the selected pancreatic ductal adenocarcinoma patients before their surgery. Generated by immunoSEQ multiplex PCR, the TCRdb table keeps only in-frame clones and is missing some. The table has roughly 100,000 clones, nearly 95% seen once. Sequences were obtained from PBMCs. These receptors were collected from a human donor with pancreatic ductal adenocarcinoma.

The chain has TRBV4-1 and TRBJ2-2, with 8 bases fitting TRBD2. Per germline, CDR1 MGHRA and CDR2 YSYEKL. The junction had 2 bases not matched to a gene; V was cut back by 4 bases and J by 1 base. This CDR3 has 15 amino acids. CDR3 nucleotides: TGCGCCAGCAGCCCACTAGCGGAGAACACCGGGGAGCTGTTTTTT. This sequence encodes CASSPLAENTGELFF.

The chain joins TRBV19 to TRBJ2-1; TRBD2 aligns across 7 bases. The CDR3 runs to 15 residues. V trimming: 5 bases; J trimming: 7 bases; junction bases outside the gene matches: 11. CDR1 is LNHDA and CDR2 is SQIVND in the germline V gene (reference sequence). CDR3 bases: TGTGCCAGTAGTTCGTTAGCGGGCCTCCCGAATGAGCAGTTCTTC. Translated, it gives CASSSLAGLPNEQFF.

This chain's CDR3 is CAWASGSSYNEQFF. CDR3 DNA: TGTGCCTGGGCCTCGGGGAGCTCCTACAATGAGCAGTTCTTC. The V and J genes are TRBV30 and TRBJ2-1, with a possible D match to TRBD2 (5 bases). Trimming removed 5 bases at V and 0 bases at J, with 11 bases between. This CDR3 is built from 14 residues. CDR1 and CDR2 from the germline V gene are GTSNPN and SVGIG (reference sequence).

The J gene is TRBJ1-5, the V gene TRBV5-4; D remains ambiguous. CDR1 is SGHNT, CDR2 YYREEE, per germline (reference sequence). CDR3 length equals 15 residues. The V end was cut by 5 bases, the J end by 7 bases, with 19 bases between. CDR3 loop: CASRTGLSPGQPQHF. In DNA, the CDR3 is TGTGCCAGCAGGACGGGCCTCTCCCCGGGACAGCCCCAGCATTTT.

The V call is TRBV11-3, the J call TRBJ2-1, with D perhaps matching TRBD2 (5 bases). The germline V and J ends were trimmed by 5 bases and 2 bases, with 16 bases remaining between them. The CDR3 sequence is 16 residues long. Germline CDR1 and CDR2: SGHNT and YENEEA. The CDR3 region is CASSPKPLATYNEQFF. CDR3 nucleotides: TGTGCCAGCAGCCCCAAACCCCTAGCTACCTACAATGAGCAGTTCTTC.

The V and J genes are TRBV28 and TRBJ2-3; TRBD1 matches at 7 bases. The CDR3 has 17 residues. V lost 6 bases and J lost 1; bases outside the gene matches: 13. The V gene's germline CDR1 is MDHEN and CDR2 SYDVKM. The CDR3 bases are TGTGCCAGCAGGAGACAGGGAAGAGGTACACGCACAGATACGCAGTATTTT. Protein: CASRRQGRGTRTDTQYF.

This clone was observed a single time. The V call is TRBV5-6, the J call TRBJ2-5; D might be TRBD2 (6 bases). Per the germline V gene, CDR1 is SGHDT and CDR2 is YYEEEE. The CDR3 length is 15 residues. V dropped 4 bases and J dropped 5 bases, with 18 bases sitting between them. The CDR3 DNA sequence: TGTGCCAGCAGCAAAAGCCTAACTAGCTGGGAGACCCAGTACTTC. Translating it yields CASSKSLTSWETQYF.

The V gene is TRBV4-1, the J gene TRBJ2-3; D is undetermined. Trimming stripped 0 bases from V and 8 bases from J, with 9 bases between. From germline, CDR1 is MGHRA and CDR2 YSYEKL. CDR3 length: 13 residues. CDR3 sequence: CASSQELIGTQYF. The CDR3, as DNA: TGCGCCAGCAGCCAAGAGCTTATCGGTACGCAGTATTTT.

The chain has TRBV6-5 and TRBJ2-2; D gene unclear. The germline V gene has CDR1 MNHEY and CDR2 SVGAGI. The germline V and J ends were trimmed by 9 bases and 8 bases, with 10 bases remaining between them. The CDR3 runs 11 residues. CDR3 nucleotides: TGTGCCAGTATGTCAACTGGGGAGCTGTTTTTT. Protein sequence: CASMSTGELFF.

The genes are TRBV4-1 and TRBJ2-7, with D possibly matching TRBD1 (5 bases). Trimming shortened V by 1 base and J by 2 bases, and 15 bases separated the two germline ends. Germline V gives CDR1 MGHRA, CDR2 YSYEKL. The CDR3 spans 16 residues. The CDR3 here is CASSQVLETATYEQYF. In DNA, the CDR3 is TGCGCCAGCAGCCAAGTCCTCGAGACAGCAACCTACGAGCAGTACTTC.

The V and J genes are TRBV2 and TRBJ2-7, with D possibly being TRBD2 (5 bases). V was clipped by 5 bases and J by 5 bases, with 13 bases between them. This CDR3 has 13 residues. From germline, CDR1 is SNHLY and CDR2 FYNNEI. The CDR3 loop reads CASSRPGSHEQYF. The CDR3 coding sequence is TGTGCCAGCAGTCGGCCGGGGAGTCACGAGCAGTACTTC.

This chain uses TRBV30 with TRBJ1-5; 9 nucleotides match TRBD1. The CDR3 loop spans 14 amino acids. The V gene end was trimmed by 1 base and the J gene end by 6 bases; junction bases not matched to a gene: 4. Germline V gene lookup returns CDR1 GTSNPN and CDR2 SVGIG (reference sequence). The CDR3 loop reads CAWSGQGDGQPQHF. The CDR3 DNA follows: TGTGCCTGGAGTGGACAGGGGGACGGTCAGCCCCAGCATTTT.

The rearrangement links TRBV4-1 to TRBJ2-7; 10 bases align to TRBD1. Germline V gene sequence: CDR1 MGHRA, CDR2 YSYEKL. The CDR3 length is 16 residues. V dropped 0 bases and J dropped 2; count of bases not matched to a gene: 4. This CDR3 is CASSQDPGQGPYEQYF. In DNA form, the CDR3 reads TGCGCCAGCAGCCAAGATCCGGGACAGGGGCCCTACGAGCAGTACTTC.

The gene calls are TRBV4-2 and TRBJ2-3; TRBD2 might be the D (6 bases). There are 18 residues in the CDR3. Trimming left V 1 base short and J 2 bases short, with 19 bases between. CDR1 and CDR2 from the germline V gene are LGHNA and YNFKEQ. CDR3 region: CASSQGGLSGGNTDTQYF. The CDR3 DNA reads TGTGCCAGCAGCCAAGGAGGGCTTAGCGGAGGGAACACAGATACGCAGTATTTT.

The chain couples TRBV19 to TRBJ2-4; D is possibly TRBD1 (6 bases). Germline loops: CDR1 LNHDA, CDR2 SQIVND (reference sequence). The CDR3 extends over 15 amino acids. V lost 4 bases to trimming and J lost 8 bases, with 18 bases between them. The CDR3 bases are TGTGCCAGTAGTAGGGGGCGAGGGGATCGGGACATTCAGTACTTC. Protein: CASSRGRGDRDIQYF.

The gene calls are TRBV29-1 and TRBJ2-7, with 8 positions matching TRBD1. Per germline, CDR1 SQVTM and CDR2 ANQGSEA. This CDR3 comprises 13 residues. With 7 bases clipped from V and 6 bases from J, the junction kept 11 bases outside the gene matches. CDR3 protein: CSAVQGAIGEQYF. In DNA form, the CDR3 reads TGCAGCGCGGTCCAGGGGGCTATTGGCGAGCAGTACTTC.

V usage is TRBV4-1 and J usage is TRBJ2-5, with 10 bases that match TRBD2. Germline assignment: CDR1 MGHRA and CDR2 YSYEKL. The CDR3 contains 16 residues. Trimming cost V 8 bases and J 1 base; bases outside gene matches: 10. CDR3 in amino acids: CASSGGTSASQETQYF. The CDR3 coding sequence is TGCGCCAGCTCGGGGGGGACTAGCGCCTCCCAAGAGACCCAGTACTTC.

This sequence joins TRBV7-9 and TRBJ2-3; D uncertain. Germline CDR1 reads SEHNR; CDR2 reads FQNEAQ (reference sequence). This CDR3 comprises 11 residues. Trimming removed 0 bases at V and 12 bases at J, with 7 bases between. The CDR3 DNA reads as TGTGCCAGCAGCTTAGCCTTATTCCAGTATTTT. Protein: CASSLALFQYF.

The genes are TRBV27 and TRBJ2-2, with TRBD2 matching over 14 bases. The length of the CDR3 is 17 residues. Germline assignment: CDR1 MNHEY and CDR2 SMNVEV (reference sequence). The J segment lost 6 bases and the V segment lost 6 bases, leaving 9 bases of the junction unmatched. The CDR3 protein is CASRGRLAGGKAGELFF. CDR3 DNA: TGTGCCAGCAGGGGCCGACTAGCGGGAGGGAAGGCCGGGGAGCTGTTTTTT.

The V and J genes are TRBV19 and TRBJ2-3, with 13 bases that match TRBD2. The CDR3 is 18 amino acids. V lost 6 bases, J lost 5 bases, and 14 bases stayed unmatched. CDR1 is LNHDA, CDR2 SQIVND, per germline (reference sequence). CDR3 DNA: TGTGCCAGTAGACCAGGACTAGCGGGAGTTGGGGAAAGAGATACGCAGTATTTT. Translating it yields CASRPGLAGVGERDTQYF.

The rearrangement links TRBV11-2 to TRBJ1-4, with D perhaps matching TRBD1 (6 bases). V dropped 5 bases and J dropped 8 bases, with 18 bases sitting between them. Looked up from germline, CDR1 is SGHAT and CDR2 is FQNNGV. This CDR3 comprises 15 residues. CDR3 bases: TGTGCCAGCAGCCCGGGGGGGGCAGCGGGCGAAAAACTGTTTTTT. This sequence encodes CASSPGGAAGEKLFF.

This clone was recorded once. The chain links TRBV28 to TRBJ1-5; 10 bases align to TRBD1. The CDR3 covers 14 residues. The trim removed 5 bases at V and 5 bases at J, leaving 3 bases unmatched. Germline CDR1 reads MDHEN; CDR2 reads SYDVKM. CDR3 sequence reads: CASSPDRGDQPQHF. CDR3 nucleotides: TGTGCCAGCAGTCCGGACAGGGGGGATCAGCCCCAGCATTTT.

This clone was counted a single time. The rearrangement joins TRBV12-5 to TRBJ1-1, with D unclear. Trimming shortened V by 1 base and J by 11 bases, and 8 bases separated the two germline ends. The CDR3 covers 11 residues. Germline CDR1 is LGHNT and CDR2 is FRNRAP. CDR3 sequence (DNA): TGTGCTAGTGGTTTGGGGCAGGCCGCTTTCTTT. Its protein product is CASGLGQAAFF.

The rearrangement links TRBV5-4 to TRBJ1-2; 9 bases are shared with TRBD1. Germline V gene data show CDR1 as SGHNT and CDR2 as YYREEE (reference sequence). This CDR3 is built from 15 residues. V lost 2 bases, J lost 8 bases, and 10 bases stayed unmatched. CDR3 region: CASSFGTGTVLGYTF. The DNA for the CDR3 is TGTGCCAGCAGCTTCGGGACAGGGACCGTCTTAGGCTACACCTTC.

V and J are TRBV6-1 and TRBJ1-5, with a tentative D call TRBD1 (5 bases). The CDR3 covers 12 residues. V was trimmed by 6 bases and J by 4 bases, leaving 7 bases between them. In germline, CDR1 is MNHNS, CDR2 SASEGT. The CDR3: CASRRQNQPQHF. The CDR3 DNA sequence: TGTGCCAGCAGACGACAGAATCAGCCCCAGCATTTT.

The CDR3, as DNA: TGCGCCAGCAGCCCTGCCAGCTCCTACAATGAGCAGTTCTTC. It yields the protein CASSPASSYNEQFF. The chain recombines TRBV5-1 with TRBJ2-1, with D unresolved. V lost 4 bases, J lost 0 bases, and 8 bases lay in between. The CDR3 extends over 14 amino acids. Germline V CDR1 and CDR2: SGHRS, YFSETQ. Filled out from reference TRBV5-1 and TRBJ2-1, the complete variable domain reads KAGVTQTPRYLIKTRGQQVTLSCSPISGHRSVSWYQQTPGQGLQFLFEYFSETQRNKGNFPGRFSGRQFSNSRSEMNVSTLELGDSALYLCASSPASSYNEQFFGPGTRLTVL.

V gene TRBV5-4 combines with J gene TRBJ2-2; 8 nucleotides align to TRBD2. CDR1 and CDR2 (germline): SGHNT, YYREEE (reference sequence). J was trimmed by 4 bases and V by 4 bases; bases with no gene match: 3. The CDR3 has 14 residues. This CDR3 reads CASSGRGGTGELFF. In DNA, the CDR3 is TGTGCCAGCAGCGGTCGGGGGGGCACCGGGGAGCTGTTTTTT.

The chain couples TRBV6-1 to TRBJ2-3, with 8 bases identical to TRBD2. The CDR3 extends over 16 amino acids. Germline V gives CDR1 MNHNS, CDR2 SASEGT. The V segment lost 1 base and the J segment 0 bases; nucleotides outside the gene matches: 3. Written as DNA, the CDR3 is TGTGCCAGCAGTGAAGTTCTAGCGGGTAGCACAGATACGCAGTATTTT. Protein: CASSEVLAGSTDTQYF.